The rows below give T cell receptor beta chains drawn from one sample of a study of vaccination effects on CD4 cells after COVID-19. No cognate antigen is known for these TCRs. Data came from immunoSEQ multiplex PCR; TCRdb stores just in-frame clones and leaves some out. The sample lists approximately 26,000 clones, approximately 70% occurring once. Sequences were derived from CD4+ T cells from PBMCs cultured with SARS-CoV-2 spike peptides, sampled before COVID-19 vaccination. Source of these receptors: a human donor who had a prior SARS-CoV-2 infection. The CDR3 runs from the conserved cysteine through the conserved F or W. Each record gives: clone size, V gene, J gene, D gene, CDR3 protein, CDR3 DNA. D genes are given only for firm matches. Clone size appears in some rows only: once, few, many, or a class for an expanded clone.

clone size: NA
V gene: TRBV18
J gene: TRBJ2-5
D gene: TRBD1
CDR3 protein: CASSPAGGNKETQYF
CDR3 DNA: TGTGCCAGCTCACCAGCAGGGGGAAACAAAGAGACCCAGTACTTC

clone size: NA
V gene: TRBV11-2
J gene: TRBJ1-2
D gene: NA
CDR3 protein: CASSLDRTGVYGYTF
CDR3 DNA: TGTGCCAGCAGCTTAGATCGTACGGGTGTTTATGGCTACACCTTC

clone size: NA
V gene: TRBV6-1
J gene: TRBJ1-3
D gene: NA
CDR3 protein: CASSEAWQGVQHTIYF
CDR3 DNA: TGTGCCAGCAGTGAAGCTTGGCAGGGCGTCCAGCACACCATATATTTT

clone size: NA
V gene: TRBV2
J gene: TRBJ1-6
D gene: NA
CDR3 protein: CASSEGGQPSSPLHF
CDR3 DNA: TGTGCCAGCAGTGAAGGCGGCCAGCCGAGTTCACCCCTCCACTTT

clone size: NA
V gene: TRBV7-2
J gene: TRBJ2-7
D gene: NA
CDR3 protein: CASSPDSSQAYEQYF
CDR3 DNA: TGTGCCAGCAGCCCCGACTCGTCACAAGCCTACGAGCAGTACTTC

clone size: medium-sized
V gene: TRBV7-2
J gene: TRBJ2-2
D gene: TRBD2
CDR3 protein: CASSLRGRAPTGELFF
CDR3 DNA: TGTGCCAGCAGCTTACGGGGGAGGGCCCCCACCGGGGAGCTGTTTTTT

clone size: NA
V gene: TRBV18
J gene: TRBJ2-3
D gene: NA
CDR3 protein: CASSWGAADTQYF
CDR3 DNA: TGTGCCAGCTCATGGGGGGCTGCAGATACGCAGTATTTT

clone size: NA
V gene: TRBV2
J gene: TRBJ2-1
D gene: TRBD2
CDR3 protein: CASSEFMRLADNEQFF
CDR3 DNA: TGTGCCAGCAGTGAATTCATGCGCCTAGCGGACAATGAGCAGTTCTTC

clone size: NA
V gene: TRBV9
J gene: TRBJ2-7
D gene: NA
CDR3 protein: CASSVGGSGPYEQYF
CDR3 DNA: TGTGCCAGCAGCGTAGGGGGCAGTGGGCCCTACGAGCAGTACTTC

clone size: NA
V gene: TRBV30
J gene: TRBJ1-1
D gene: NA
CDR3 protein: CAWSALGGGAYTEAFF
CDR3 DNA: TGTGCCTGGAGTGCCCTAGGGGGGGGCGCCTACACTGAAGCTTTCTTT